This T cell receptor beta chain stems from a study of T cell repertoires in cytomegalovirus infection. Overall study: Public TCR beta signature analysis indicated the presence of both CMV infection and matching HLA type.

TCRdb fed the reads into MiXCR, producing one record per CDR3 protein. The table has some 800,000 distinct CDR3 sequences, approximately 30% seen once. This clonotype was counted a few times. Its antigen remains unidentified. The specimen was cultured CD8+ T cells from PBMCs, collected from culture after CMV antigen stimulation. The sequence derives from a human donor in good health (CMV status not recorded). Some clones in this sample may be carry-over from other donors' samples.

Here the CDR3 reads CASSEYRLGYEQYF. The CDR3 region has the DNA TGTGCCAGCAGTGAATACAGGTTGGGTTACGAGCAGTACTTC. The chain is built from TRBV6-1 and TRBJ2-7; tentatively, D is TRBD1 (5 bases). V was pared by 2 bases and J by 4 bases, with 12 bases between. This CDR3 comprises 14 residues. Germline lookup yields CDR1 MNHNS and CDR2 SASEGT.